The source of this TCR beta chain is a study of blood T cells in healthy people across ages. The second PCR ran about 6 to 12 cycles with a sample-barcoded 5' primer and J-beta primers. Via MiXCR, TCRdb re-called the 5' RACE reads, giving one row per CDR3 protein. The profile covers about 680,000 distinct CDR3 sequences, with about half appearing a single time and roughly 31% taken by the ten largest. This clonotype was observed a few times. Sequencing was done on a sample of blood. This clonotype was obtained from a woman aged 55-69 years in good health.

The CDR3 loop reads CAINDQENTEAFF. The DNA of the CDR3 is TGTGCCATCAATGACCAGGAGAACACTGAAGCTTTCTTT. The gene calls are TRBV10-3 and TRBJ1-1; D unclear. Germline V gene sequence: CDR1 ENHRY, CDR2 SYGVKD. The CDR3 sequence is 13 residues long. V lost 7 bases to trimming and J lost 1 base, with 10 bases between them.